Described below is a single TCR beta chain sequence and its context. Its antigen remains undetermined. HCMV-specific IgG was detected in serum with a commercial ELISA kit to determine HCMV serostatus. Peripheral blood mononuclear cells were isolated from blood by Ficoll density gradient centrifugation. The data originate from a study of T cells expressing NK-cell markers (dated by TCRdb to the early 2020s). The study in broad terms: In sorted CD3+CD56+NKG2C+, CD3+CD56+NKG2C- and CD3+CD56-NKG2C+ T-cell subsets from eight donors, TCR beta-chain repertoires were profiled. Seven of the eight sequenced donors were HCMV-seropositive and one was HCMV-seronegative. The eight sequenced donors were randomly selected healthy volunteers, three men and five women. Illumina HiSeq 2000/2500, MiSeq or NextSeq was used to sequence libraries as 2 x 150 bp reads.

TCRdb shows the sequencer as Illumina HiSeq 2000. TCR beta cDNA libraries were made by 5'RACE template switching that added a universal primer site and unique molecular identifiers. cDNA synthesis was primed from the TCR beta constant segment and was followed by two successive PCR amplification steps. Per the original workflow: MIGEC handled demultiplexing of the reads and grouping by UMI, while MiTCR was used to assemble and quantify clonotypes. To exclude erroneous sequences, any TCR cDNA sequence not supported by at least two reads was discarded. The tcR package was used for downstream repertoire analysis, and clonotypes were matched across fractions by CDR3 nucleotide sequence plus V segment. VDJmatch was used to annotate antigen specificity against VDJdb, with one amino acid substitution in CDR3 permitted. TCRdb reprocessed the reads; each CDR3 protein sequence makes one entry, and DNA is unavailable. TCRdb's processing, not the authors' own work, is the source of the V and J calls. The table for this sample records about 460,000 distinct CDR3 sequences. 1.4% of the sample is taken by the ten largest.

CDR1 and CDR2 (DFQATT, SNEGSKA) derive from the germline V gene (reference sequence). The CDR3 contains 15 residues, cysteine and phenylalanine counted. Only the protein sequence is given. Results the study describes overall, beyond this receptor: In roughly 6 donors, the dominant CD3+CD56+NKG2C+ clonotypes ranked among the top 10 CD8+ clonotypes, making up roughly 1.0-8% of CD8+ T cells. Whether the expanded NKG2C-expressing T cell clones were specific for HCMV antigens remained unclear. Those dominant clonotypes were again the most abundant among CD3+CD56-NKG2C+ cells in a few donors, at about 25-65%.

This clonotype originated in a woman between 50 and 59 years old in good health. Donor details come from another sample of the same person, matched by shared clones. The specimen sequenced was blood T cells: a sorted CD56 or NKG2C T cell subset, CD4+ or CD8+ T cells, or bulk PBMC T cells (not recorded which). The rearranged segments are TRBV20-1 and TRBJ1-2; TCRdb proposes TRBD1, but this gene call is untestable without DNA. The encoded CDR3 is CSANLQGEGNYGYTF.